This record looks at one TCR beta chain sequence and its context. Its antigen remains undetermined. No base qualities exist here, and no much larger clone lies one base off it. The sample belongs to a study of blood T cell repertoires in COVID-19 (dated by TCRdb to about 2020). As for the study more broadly: Collaborator samples came from the United States, Italy and Spain and covered acute and convalescent phases of COVID-19. The samples were drawn from the first 160 participants of the ongoing ImmuneRACE study and from some 1,300 subjects provided by 6 global collaborators. The repertoires were made available in a free public database intended to serve as a resource for research on the immune response to SARS-CoV-2. The material from the prospective study consisted of cDNA or gDNA derived from T cells, B-cell-depleted T cells, or PBMCs. The sample metadata nearly always contained a de-identified subject ID, COVID-19 status, age in years and sex. Deeply sampled blood TCRbeta repertoires from subjects exposed to, actively infected with, or recovered from COVID-19 were included in the dataset. Where available, HLA class I and class II types were taken from metadata supplied by the sample provider and were not determined by assay-based typing. Results the study describes overall, beyond this receptor: The quantity of clinical and demographic metadata differed by source and by participant and was supplied without curation.

CDR3 length: 16 amino acids, cysteine to phenylalanine. Kept here is only the CDR3 DNA, which spans 48 bases and is read in frame from base 1. The CDR1 and CDR2 encoded by the germline V gene are SGHDT and YYEEEE. Ends trimmed: V by 3 bases, J by 4 bases; bases unmatched to a gene: 10. Each collaborating institution followed its own protocols to collect whole blood in K2EDTA tubes. For TCRbeta analysis, collaborator samples were shipped as frozen whole blood, as isolated PBMCs, or as DNA extracted from either sample type. TCRbeta CDR3 regions were amplified from genomic DNA by means of the immunoSEQ Assay, a bias-controlled multiplex PCR. The published analysis was carried out like this. The number of nucleated cells in each sample was estimated by amplification of reference gene primers within the assay. To quantify the absolute abundance of each unique TCRbeta CDR3 rearrangement, sequence reads were collapsed and filtered. For each sample, productive Simpson clonality was calculated as the square root of Simpson's diversity index over productive rearrangements. TCRdb mirrors the immuneACCESS table, restricted to in-frame sequences. Some clones are absent from its copies; in checked studies, under half trace to an unresolved V gene, and the reason for the others is unknown. The DNA gave D and trimming, while V, J and clone size come from that table. The sample yields around 150,000 clones; around 81% were counted once. The ten largest account for approximately 9.9% of the sample.

The rearrangement combines TRBV5-6 with TRBJ1-3, with 7 bases aligning to TRBD1. The receptor comes from a man aged 60-69 years with active or convalescent COVID-19. Sequencing used peripheral blood. The DNA reads TGTGCCAGCAGCTATGACACCGGGACAGCCGGAAACACCATATATTTT. Its protein product is CASSYDTGTAGNTIYF.